The table lists the clone carrying this TCR beta chain with a few counts. What it recognizes is unknown. This record belongs to a study of CD8 T cells in ankylosing spondylitis. Overall study findings and caveats: The study looked at matched synovial fluid samples from ankylosing spondylitis patients. Disease-linked clones were reported to be significantly enriched there. Earlier reports found some motif variants in synovial fluid and blood in reactive arthritis. Several highly homologous variants made up a TCR beta motif, and this motif appeared characteristic of ankylosing spondylitis blood.

V trimming: 1 base; J trimming: 6 bases; junction bases outside the gene matches: 4. Germline V CDR1 and CDR2: SGHRS, YFSETQ. CDR3 length equals 16 residues. TCRdb re-called the 5' RACE reads through MiXCR, storing one row per CDR3 protein. The sample has under 550,000 distinct CDR3 sequences, roughly 26% seen once. This clonotype originated in a male donor with ankylosing spondylitis. The V and J genes are TRBV5-1 and TRBJ2-1; 13 bases line up with TRBD2. Sequences were obtained from blood, either unsorted or a sorted T cell fraction (not recorded which). The CDR3 DNA reads as TGCGCCAGCAGCTTGAAAGGGACTAGCGGGACCAATGAGCAGTTCTTC. The encoded protein is CASSLKGTSGTNEQFF.